These 13 T cell receptor beta chains were sequenced from one sample in a study of chemoradiotherapy in HPV16-positive cancers. The protocol was immunoSEQ multiplex PCR, while the TCRdb copy is restricted to in-frame clones and leaves out a portion. The sample records 25,000 to 35,000 clones, about 88% being singletons. Sequenced material: blood, taken from a patient who underwent chemoradiotherapy. These receptors were collected from a human donor with HPV-associated anogenital cancer.

The chain carries TRBV12-2 and TRBJ2-1; whether TRBD2, the table's D call, matches the DNA was not checked. TRBV12-2 is classified as a pseudogene. This CDR3 has 14 residues. CDR3 region: CASRLTSGHNEQFF. The CDR3, as DNA: TGTGCAAGTCGCTTAACTAGCGGGCACAATGAGCAGTTCTTC.

This chain uses TRBV7-2 with TRBJ1-6; D may be TRBD1 (6 bases). The CDR3 spans 16 residues. V dropped 0 bases and J dropped 4 bases, with 10 bases sitting between them. Germline V CDR1 and CDR2: SGHTA, FQGNSA. The CDR3 sequence is CASSLAGHQYNSPLHF. The CDR3 coding sequence is TGTGCCAGCAGCTTAGCGGGACACCAGTATAATTCACCCCTCCACTTT.

This chain joins TRBV19 and TRBJ2-1; D not resolved. V lost 1 base and J 7 bases, leaving 17 bases between the germline ends. Germline V lookup: CDR1 LNHDA, CDR2 SQIVND (reference sequence). CDR3 length: 16 residues. CDR3 sequence: CASSIAGGGPQNEQFF. For the CDR3, the DNA is TGTGCCAGTAGTATAGCGGGCGGTGGGCCTCAAAATGAGCAGTTCTTC.

V usage is TRBV27 and J usage is TRBJ1-1, with 7 bases identical to TRBD1. This CDR3 has 17 amino acids. Losses at the gene ends were 5 bases for V and 0 bases for J; bases not matched to a gene: 12. Germline CDR1 is MNHEY and CDR2 is SMNVEV (reference sequence). The CDR3 DNA is TGTGCCAGCAGTCCTCGACAGGGACCCTACATGAACACTGAAGCTTTCTTT. Protein: CASSPRQGPYMNTEAFF.

This rearrangement joins TRBV2 to TRBJ2-2; D is uncertain. In germline, CDR1 is SNHLY, CDR2 FYNNEI. The CDR3 is 15 residues long. Deletions cut 2 bases from V and 1 base from J, with 8 bases between. The CDR3, as DNA: TGTGCCAGCAGTGAATCCTCGGTGAACACCGGGGAGCTGTTTTTT. This encodes CASSESSVNTGELFF.

The genes are TRBV5-1 and TRBJ2-1, with TRBD1 matching over 10 bases. V dropped 4 bases and J dropped 6; count of bases not matched to a gene: 7. CDR1 is SGHRS and CDR2 is YFSETQ in the germline V gene. The CDR3 length is 15 residues. The CDR3 protein is CASSHRGDRGNEQFF. As DNA, the CDR3 is TGCGCCAGCAGCCACCGGGGGGACAGGGGCAATGAGCAGTTCTTC.

The chain couples TRBV5-1 to TRBJ1-1, with D perhaps TRBD1 (6 bases). V was pared by 4 bases and J by 3 bases, with 22 bases between. This CDR3 has 17 residues. The germline V gene has CDR1 SGHRS and CDR2 YFSETQ. The chain's CDR3 is CASSPVMSGALDTEAFF. In nucleotides, the CDR3 is TGCGCCAGCAGCCCGGTCATGTCGGGGGCGCTTGACACTGAAGCTTTCTTT.

The chain combines TRBV5-1 with TRBJ2-2, with D tentatively TRBD1 (5 bases). Trimming cost V 0 bases and J 4 bases, with 10 bases left between them. CDR1 is SGHRS and CDR2 is YFSETQ in the germline V gene. The CDR3 is 15 amino acids. The CDR3 sequence: CASSLGRDGTGELFF. The CDR3 DNA follows: TGCGCCAGCAGCTTGGGCAGGGATGGCACCGGGGAGCTGTTTTTT.

The CDR3, as DNA: TGTGCCAGCAGCCGTCTCGGAGGGTCGGAGACTGAAGCTTTCTTT. Encoded protein: CASSRLGGSETEAFF. The V and J genes are TRBV7-9 and TRBJ1-1; D gene uncertain. The V and J ends lost 5 bases and 5 bases respectively, with 18 bases between them. Germline V gene data show CDR1 as SEHNR and CDR2 as FQNEAQ (reference sequence). The CDR3 is 15 amino acids.

Comments on this clone: One end of the junction varies from germline; a read error may be responsible. This chain links TRBV2 with TRBJ1-2; D not certain. Germline values: CDR1 SNHLY, CDR2 FYNNEI. This CDR3 comprises 13 residues. As DNA, the CDR3 is TGTGCCAGCAGCGAACAGTTAGGGAACCCACTCTCCTTC. The encoded protein is CASSEQLGNPLSF.

The V call is TRBV7-3, the J call TRBJ2-5; 10 bases agree with TRBD1. The trim removed 5 bases at V and 0 bases at J, leaving 6 bases unmatched. The CDR3 loop spans 16 amino acids. CDR1 is SGHTA and CDR2 is FQGTGA in the germline V gene. Here the CDR3 reads CASSPGTGAYQETQYF. In nucleotides, the CDR3 is TGTGCCAGCAGCCCCGGGACAGGGGCGTACCAAGAGACCCAGTACTTC. The variable domain in full, completed from reference TRBV7-3 and TRBJ2-5, reads GAGVSQTPSNKVTEKGKYVELRCDPISGHTALYWYRQSLGQGPEFLIYFQGTGAADDSGLPNDRFFAVRPEGSVSTLKIQRTERGDSAVYLCASSPGTGAYQETQYFGPGTRLLVL.

Here the CDR3 DNA reads TGTGCCAGTAGTCCCGGCGGTAGCGCTATCACCGGGGAGCTGTTTTTT. Protein product: CASSPGGSAITGELFF. V and J are TRBV19 and TRBJ2-2; tentative D call: TRBD2 (5 bases). The V end lost 5 bases, the J end lost 4 bases, and 17 bases lay between the germline ends. From germline, CDR1 is LNHDA and CDR2 SQIVND (reference sequence). The CDR3 runs 16 residues.

The chain is built from TRBV7-8 and TRBJ1-3; no definite D call. The CDR3 spans 14 residues. Germline V gives CDR1 SGHVS, CDR2 FQNEAQ. Between the trimmed V and J ends, which lost 1 base and 4 bases, there was a span of 8 bases. The CDR3 sequence: CASSLESNGNTIYF. In nucleotides, the CDR3 is TGTGCCAGCAGCTTAGAATCAAACGGAAACACCATATATTTT.